Many counts were recorded for the clone carrying this TCR beta chain. The antigen is not known. This entry comes from a study of blood T cells in healthy people across ages. Study results and limitations: Naive T cell percentage showed a strong correlation with TCR beta diversity.

V dropped 6 bases and J dropped 5 bases, with 13 bases sitting between them. The CDR3 totals 13 residues. Germline V CDR1 and CDR2: MNHNS, SASEGT. A second PCR of 7 to 11 cycles used a sample-barcoded 5' primer and a J-beta primer mix. TCRdb processed the 5' RACE reads anew with MiXCR; each CDR3 protein has one entry. The sample holds roughly 680,000 distinct CDR3 sequences; about half are singletons and the top ten take 30% to 40%. This receptor was identified in a woman aged 60-70 years in good health. The chain recombines TRBV6-1 with TRBJ1-1, with a weak D call TRBD1 (6 bases). Sequencing was done on a sample of blood. The CDR3 protein is CASSRGAGTEAFF. The CDR3 region has the DNA TGTGCCAGCAGCAGGGGAGCCGGAACTGAAGCTTTCTTT.